The table lists the clone carrying this T cell receptor beta chain with a count of one. The CDR3 runs to 16 residues. Trimming removed 4 bases from V and 2 bases from J; junction bases left unmatched: 9. From germline, CDR1 is SNHLY and CDR2 FYNNEI. As processed by the authors: Cell counts per sample came from amplifying reference gene primers. Clones were sequenced by immunoSEQ multiplex PCR, and TCRdb holds only the in-frame ones, with some missing. Clonal size and the V and J genes are those of that table, whereas D and trimming came from the DNA. The data hold just under 95,000 clones, with over 70% observed a single time. The data derive from a study of blood T cell repertoires in COVID-19. Study summary: Sites across the United States, Italy and Spain contributed samples from acute and convalescent COVID-19.

The gene calls are TRBV2 and TRBJ2-5; TRBD2 aligns across 8 bases. Sequences were obtained from peripheral blood. This clonotype was obtained from a man aged 50 to 60 who had recovered from COVID-19. CDR3 amino acids: CASSAGLAAGQETQYF. CDR3 in DNA: TGTGCCAGCAGTGCCGGACTAGCCGCGGGGCAAGAGACCCAGTACTTC.